Listed below are T cell receptor beta chains from one sample, sequenced in a study of blood T cells in healthy people across ages. A single record per CDR3 protein comes from TCRdb applying MiXCR to the 5' RACE reads. Of a few hundred thousand distinct CDR3 sequences detected, over 25% appear once; the ten largest clones hold 3% to 4%. These data also featured in a second study, about T cells of mothers and their children.

Material for sequencing was blood. These receptors originate from a boy between 2 and 10 years old in good health. The CDR3 runs from the conserved cysteine through the conserved F or W. The D gene is left open where the match is weak. Part of the rows lack a size; the others show once, few, many or a class for expanded clones.

cdr3_length: 12
d_call: -
j_call: TRBJ1-2
clone_size: few
v_call: TRBV7-6
cdr3_nt: TGTGCCAGCAGTCTAAGGGGGAATGGCTACACCTTC
cdr3_aa: CASSLRGNGYTF

cdr3_length: 16
d_call: -
j_call: TRBJ2-7
clone_size: -
v_call: TRBV7-9
cdr3_nt: TGTGCCAGCAGTTATACCCCGATGAGCGGGTCCCACGAGCAGTACTTC
cdr3_aa: CASSYTPMSGSHEQYF

cdr3_length: 15
d_call: TRBD2
j_call: TRBJ2-3
clone_size: few
v_call: TRBV9
cdr3_nt: TGTGCCAGCAGCCGACTAGCGGGGGGCTCAGATACGCAGTATTTT
cdr3_aa: CASSRLAGGSDTQYF

cdr3_length: 14
d_call: TRBD2
j_call: TRBJ2-5
clone_size: -
v_call: TRBV7-2
cdr3_nt: TGTGCCAGCAGAAGCGGGGGGGCGGGAGAGACCCAGTACTTC
cdr3_aa: CASRSGGAGETQYF

cdr3_length: 14
d_call: -
j_call: TRBJ2-7
clone_size: -
v_call: TRBV6-6
cdr3_nt: TGTGCCAGCAGTTACCGGGACCCTTTCTACGAGCAGTACTTC
cdr3_aa: CASSYRDPFYEQYF

cdr3_length: 13
d_call: -
j_call: TRBJ1-3
clone_size: few
v_call: TRBV6-5
cdr3_nt: TGTGCCAGCAGGACAGCCTCTGGAAACACCATATATTTT
cdr3_aa: CASRTASGNTIYF

cdr3_length: 13
d_call: -
j_call: TRBJ2-7
clone_size: -
v_call: TRBV5-5
cdr3_nt: TGTGCCAGCACTCGGGGAGGAAACTACGAGCAGTACTTC
cdr3_aa: CASTRGGNYEQYF

cdr3_length: 16
d_call: -
j_call: TRBJ2-6
clone_size: -
v_call: TRBV28
cdr3_nt: TGTGCCAGCAGTTTACTACAGAGCTCTGGGGCCAACGTCCTGACTTTC
cdr3_aa: CASSLLQSSGANVLTF

cdr3_length: 14
d_call: -
j_call: TRBJ2-5
clone_size: few
v_call: TRBV2
cdr3_nt: TGTGCCAGCAGGCGGGGAACGGAGCAAGAGACCCAGTACTTC
cdr3_aa: CASRRGTEQETQYF

cdr3_length: 16
d_call: TRBD2
j_call: TRBJ2-3
clone_size: -
v_call: TRBV29-1
cdr3_nt: TGCAGCGTTGTGGGGACTAGCGGGGGGGACACAGATACGCAGTATTTT
cdr3_aa: CSVVGTSGGDTDTQYF

cdr3_length: 12
d_call: -
j_call: TRBJ1-5
clone_size: -
v_call: TRBV12-3/TRBV12-4
cdr3_nt: TGTGCCAGCACCATAATGGGCCAGCCCCAGCATTTT
cdr3_aa: CASTIMGQPQHF

cdr3_length: 16
d_call: -
j_call: TRBJ2-5
clone_size: few
v_call: TRBV6-6
cdr3_nt: TGTGCCAGCAGTTACGCCCGTTGGGAATGGGGAGAGACCCAGTACTTC
cdr3_aa: CASSYARWEWGETQYF

cdr3_length: 18
d_call: TRBD2
j_call: TRBJ2-5
clone_size: -
v_call: TRBV6-1
cdr3_nt: TGTGCCAGCCCTACTCCACTAGCGGGGGGCCTGGGAGAAGAGACCCAGTACTTC
cdr3_aa: CASPTPLAGGLGEETQYF

cdr3_length: 13
d_call: TRBD1
j_call: TRBJ2-7
clone_size: -
v_call: TRBV6-1
cdr3_nt: TGTGCCAGCAGTACAGGGGGCACATACGAGCAGTACTTC
cdr3_aa: CASSTGGTYEQYF

cdr3_length: 13
d_call: -
j_call: TRBJ2-5
clone_size: -
v_call: TRBV12-3/TRBV12-4
cdr3_nt: TGTGCCAGCAGTTCTCGGGGTCCAGAGACCCAGTACTTC
cdr3_aa: CASSSRGPETQYF

cdr3_length: 11
d_call: -
j_call: TRBJ2-1
clone_size: few
v_call: TRBV29-1
cdr3_nt: TGCAGCGTTGACCGTTACAATGAGCAGTTCTTC
cdr3_aa: CSVDRYNEQFF

cdr3_length: 14
d_call: -
j_call: TRBJ2-5
clone_size: many
v_call: TRBV5-1
cdr3_nt: TGCGCCAGCAGCTTGGGGCAGCCCCAAGAGACCCAGTACTTC
cdr3_aa: CASSLGQPQETQYF

cdr3_length: 18
d_call: TRBD2
j_call: TRBJ2-1
clone_size: -
v_call: TRBV12-3/TRBV12-4
cdr3_nt: TGTGCCAGCAGTCCCTTAACCGCCGGGACTAGCTTGGGCCATGAGCAGTTCTTC
cdr3_aa: CASSPLTAGTSLGHEQFF

cdr3_length: 15
d_call: TRBD1
j_call: TRBJ2-1
clone_size: -
v_call: TRBV6-6
cdr3_nt: TGTGCCAGCAGCAACGGACAGGGGGCGCGGAATGAGCAGTTCTTC
cdr3_aa: CASSNGQGARNEQFF

cdr3_length: 17
d_call: -
j_call: TRBJ2-1
clone_size: -
v_call: TRBV4-3
cdr3_nt: TGCGCCAGCAGCCAAGACCTGGGCGGTAGCTCCTACAATGAGCAGTTCTTC
cdr3_aa: CASSQDLGGSSYNEQFF

cdr3_length: 15
d_call: TRBD2
j_call: TRBJ2-3
clone_size: -
v_call: TRBV6-2/TRBV6-3
cdr3_nt: TGTGCCAGCAGTTCCGGGACTAGACAGGCGGGTACGCAGTATTTT
cdr3_aa: CASSSGTRQAGTQYF

cdr3_length: 16
d_call: -
j_call: TRBJ2-1
clone_size: few
v_call: TRBV5-8
cdr3_nt: TGTGCCAGCAGCTCGAATAGGGGGAGTGCATACAATGAGCAGTTCTTC
cdr3_aa: CASSSNRGSAYNEQFF

cdr3_length: 14
d_call: -
j_call: TRBJ1-6
clone_size: -
v_call: TRBV6-1
cdr3_nt: TGTGCCAGCAGTCCGGGGGGTGGGGGGTCACCCCTCCACTTT
cdr3_aa: CASSPGGGGSPLHF

cdr3_length: 16
d_call: TRBD1
j_call: TRBJ2-6
clone_size: -
v_call: TRBV4-3
cdr3_nt: TGCGCCAGCAGCCAAGGATGGGGACAGGGCCCCAACGTCCTGACTTTC
cdr3_aa: CASSQGWGQGPNVLTF

cdr3_length: 12
d_call: -
j_call: TRBJ1-3
clone_size: -
v_call: TRBV12-3/TRBV12-4
cdr3_nt: TGTGCCAGCACTGAAGCCGGAAACACCATATATTTT
cdr3_aa: CASTEAGNTIYF

cdr3_length: 13
d_call: -
j_call: TRBJ1-2
clone_size: -
v_call: TRBV27
cdr3_nt: TGTGCCAGCAGTTTAGGTTCGGGGAGGGGCTACACCTTC
cdr3_aa: CASSLGSGRGYTF

cdr3_length: 14
d_call: -
j_call: TRBJ1-4
clone_size: many
v_call: TRBV25-1
cdr3_nt: TGTGCCAGCAGTGACCGGGGGGCTAATGAAAAACTGTTTTTT
cdr3_aa: CASSDRGANEKLFF

cdr3_length: 12
d_call: -
j_call: TRBJ2-1
clone_size: few
v_call: TRBV7-9
cdr3_nt: TGTGCCAGCAGCTCGAGGGCCAATGAGCAGTTCTTC
cdr3_aa: CASSSRANEQFF

cdr3_length: 13
d_call: TRBD2
j_call: TRBJ2-7
clone_size: -
v_call: TRBV12-3/TRBV12-4
cdr3_nt: TGTGCCAGCGGGTCTAGCGGCTCCTACGAGCAGTACTTC
cdr3_aa: CASGSSGSYEQYF

cdr3_length: 15
d_call: -
j_call: TRBJ2-2
clone_size: many
v_call: TRBV7-2
cdr3_nt: TGTGCCAGCAGCTTAGGGTCCGGGAACACCGGGGAGCTGTTTTTT
cdr3_aa: CASSLGSGNTGELFF

cdr3_length: 15
d_call: TRBD1
j_call: TRBJ1-5
clone_size: -
v_call: TRBV4-1
cdr3_nt: TGCGCCAGCAGCCAAGGGACAGGGTGGGATCAGCCCCAGCATTTT
cdr3_aa: CASSQGTGWDQPQHF

cdr3_length: 15
d_call: TRBD1
j_call: TRBJ1-5
clone_size: -
v_call: TRBV12-3/TRBV12-4
cdr3_nt: TGTGCCAGCAGTTTACTGGGACAGCCTACAGGGCCCCAGCATTTT
cdr3_aa: CASSLLGQPTGPQHF

cdr3_length: 15
d_call: TRBD1
j_call: TRBJ2-5
clone_size: -
v_call: TRBV7-9
cdr3_nt: TGTGCCAGCAGATTTGGACAGGGGGACCAAGAGACCCAGTACTTC
cdr3_aa: CASRFGQGDQETQYF

cdr3_length: 13
d_call: -
j_call: TRBJ2-2
clone_size: -
v_call: TRBV11-1
cdr3_nt: TGTGCCAGCAGCTTAGCAGGTGGCTGGGAGCTGTTTTTT
cdr3_aa: CASSLAGGWELFF

cdr3_length: 14
d_call: TRBD2
j_call: TRBJ2-2
clone_size: -
v_call: TRBV29-1
cdr3_nt: TGCAGCGTTATTAGCGGGTCCAACACCGGGGAGCTGTTTTTT
cdr3_aa: CSVISGSNTGELFF

cdr3_length: 13
d_call: TRBD1
j_call: TRBJ2-7
clone_size: few
v_call: TRBV29-1
cdr3_nt: TGCAGCGTCTGGACAGGGTGGGGTTCCGAGCAGTACTTC
cdr3_aa: CSVWTGWGSEQYF

cdr3_length: 16
d_call: TRBD2
j_call: TRBJ2-1
clone_size: few
v_call: TRBV4-1
cdr3_nt: TGCGCCAGCAGCCCAAGCGGACTAGGAGGTCGCAATGAGCAGTTCTTC
cdr3_aa: CASSPSGLGGRNEQFF

cdr3_length: 15
d_call: -
j_call: TRBJ1-2
clone_size: -
v_call: TRBV29-1
cdr3_nt: TGCAGCGTAAAAGGAGATGCAACTAATTTCTATGGCTACACCTTC
cdr3_aa: CSVKGDATNFYGYTF

cdr3_length: 14
d_call: -
j_call: TRBJ2-3
clone_size: -
v_call: TRBV2
cdr3_nt: TGTGCCAGCACGGTAACAGAAGGCACAGATACGCAGTATTTT
cdr3_aa: CASTVTEGTDTQYF

cdr3_length: 14
d_call: TRBD1
j_call: TRBJ2-3
clone_size: few
v_call: TRBV5-1
cdr3_nt: TGCGCCAGCAGCTCGACAGGGTACACAGATACGCAGTATTTT
cdr3_aa: CASSSTGYTDTQYF

cdr3_length: 13
d_call: -
j_call: TRBJ1-2
clone_size: -
v_call: TRBV29-1
cdr3_nt: TGCAGCGTCCCGAAATCGGGGAACTATGGCTACACCTTC
cdr3_aa: CSVPKSGNYGYTF

cdr3_length: 12
d_call: -
j_call: TRBJ2-3
clone_size: few
v_call: TRBV24-1
cdr3_nt: TGTGCCACCAGTGATTCGGCCCAGGCGCAGTATTTT
cdr3_aa: CATSDSAQAQYF

cdr3_length: 14
d_call: TRBD2
j_call: TRBJ2-5
clone_size: -
v_call: TRBV6-6
cdr3_nt: TGTGCCAGCAGTAAAAGCGGGGTCCGCGAGACCCAGTACTTC
cdr3_aa: CASSKSGVRETQYF

cdr3_length: 15
d_call: TRBD2
j_call: TRBJ2-5
clone_size: -
v_call: TRBV5-6
cdr3_nt: TGTGCCAGCAGCCCGGGGAGGGCGTACCAAGAGACCCAGTACTTC
cdr3_aa: CASSPGRAYQETQYF

cdr3_length: 15
d_call: -
j_call: TRBJ2-2
clone_size: -
v_call: TRBV7-9
cdr3_nt: TGTGCCAGCAGCATACTAGGACCCGACCCCGGGGAGCTGTTTTTT
cdr3_aa: CASSILGPDPGELFF

cdr3_length: 14
d_call: -
j_call: TRBJ2-3
clone_size: -
v_call: TRBV5-1
cdr3_nt: TGCGCCAGCCCGGGGACCCACTACACAGATACGCAGTATTTT
cdr3_aa: CASPGTHYTDTQYF

cdr3_length: 16
d_call: TRBD2
j_call: TRBJ2-2
clone_size: -
v_call: TRBV2
cdr3_nt: TGTGCCATACTTACAGGAACTAGCGGGAGTATGGGGGAGCTGTTTTTT
cdr3_aa: CAILTGTSGSMGELFF

cdr3_length: 14
d_call: TRBD1
j_call: TRBJ2-7
clone_size: few
v_call: TRBV30
cdr3_nt: TGTGCCTGGACCGGGACAGGGGGACTGGGGGAGCAGTACTTC
cdr3_aa: CAWTGTGGLGEQYF

cdr3_length: 13
d_call: -
j_call: TRBJ1-6
clone_size: -
v_call: TRBV30
cdr3_nt: TGTGCCTGGAGTTTTAGTCGTGGTTCACCCCTCCACTTT
cdr3_aa: CAWSFSRGSPLHF

cdr3_length: 15
d_call: TRBD2
j_call: TRBJ2-7
clone_size: -
v_call: TRBV7-6
cdr3_nt: TGTGCCAGCAGCCAAGGACTAGCGGGAATATACGAGCAGTACTTC
cdr3_aa: CASSQGLAGIYEQYF

cdr3_length: 15
d_call: -
j_call: TRBJ1-4
clone_size: -
v_call: TRBV9
cdr3_nt: TGTGCCAGCAGCGCAGGGACATCCCGTAATGAAAAACTGTTTTTT
cdr3_aa: CASSAGTSRNEKLFF

cdr3_length: 16
d_call: -
j_call: TRBJ2-7
clone_size: -
v_call: TRBV7-2
cdr3_nt: TGTGCCAGCAGCAGCACCTGGGGGGCAGGCTCCTACGAGCAGTACTTC
cdr3_aa: CASSSTWGAGSYEQYF

cdr3_length: 13
d_call: -
j_call: TRBJ2-5
clone_size: few
v_call: TRBV2
cdr3_nt: TGTGCCAGCATGTTGTCTGGGCGGGAGACCCAGTACTTC
cdr3_aa: CASMLSGRETQYF

cdr3_length: 16
d_call: -
j_call: TRBJ2-1
clone_size: -
v_call: TRBV5-1
cdr3_nt: TGCGCCAGCAGCTCCCCAGAGCAGACTCTCTACAATGAGCAGTTCTTC
cdr3_aa: CASSSPEQTLYNEQFF

cdr3_length: 16
d_call: -
j_call: TRBJ2-3
clone_size: -
v_call: TRBV5-1
cdr3_nt: TGCGCCAGCAGCTTTGGACTTCTGGACCTCACAGATACGCAGTATTTT
cdr3_aa: CASSFGLLDLTDTQYF

cdr3_length: 14
d_call: -
j_call: TRBJ2-3
clone_size: -
v_call: TRBV5-5
cdr3_nt: TGTGCCAGCAGCTTGAGCCGGACCACAGATACGCAGTATTTT
cdr3_aa: CASSLSRTTDTQYF

cdr3_length: 16
d_call: -
j_call: TRBJ2-5
clone_size: many
v_call: TRBV5-5
cdr3_nt: TGTGCCAGCAGCCCCCAAACAGGTGTTTACCAAGAGACCCAGTACTTC
cdr3_aa: CASSPQTGVYQETQYF

cdr3_length: 13
d_call: -
j_call: TRBJ2-1
clone_size: few
v_call: TRBV27
cdr3_nt: TGTGCCAGCAGTTTGGGGGTACGCAATGAGCAGTTCTTC
cdr3_aa: CASSLGVRNEQFF